These T cell receptor beta chains were read from a single sample in a study of shared clonotypes between healthy human individuals. TCRdb keeps only in-frame clones here, not all; method: immunoSEQ multiplex PCR. The sample lists around 2.1 million clones, 93% occurring once. The material sequenced was naive CD8+ T cells from PBMCs. The receptors here all came from a man between 18 and 35 years old in good health. Some clones in this sample may be carry-over from other donors' samples. CDR3s include the opening cysteine and the closing phenylalanine or tryptophan. Fields, in order: CDR3 protein, CDR3 DNA, D gene, clone size, J gene, V gene. A D gene is named only where the DNA matches it firmly. Size is omitted from some rows. Given values are once, few, many or a class for expanded clones.

CDR3: CASSQAGAGYNEQFF; DNA: TGCGCCAGCAGTCAAGCGGGAGCGGGCTACAATGAGCAGTTCTTC; D: TRBD2; size: NA; J: TRBJ2-1; V: TRBV4-1
CDR3: CAIRGQNYEQYF; DNA: TGTGCCATTCGGGGACAGAATTACGAGCAGTACTTC; D: TRBD1; size: NA; J: TRBJ2-7; V: TRBV28
CDR3: CAGGTGVYEQYF; DNA: TGTGCCGGTGGGACAGGGGTCTACGAGCAGTACTTC; D: TRBD1; size: NA; J: TRBJ2-7; V: TRBV7-9
CDR3: CASSFGRPNTEAFF; DNA: TGTGCCAGCAGCTTCGGACGACCGAACACTGAAGCTTTCTTT; D: NA; size: NA; J: TRBJ1-1; V: TRBV5-6
CDR3: CASSLGTVSSYEQYF; DNA: TGTGCCAGCAGCCTGGGGACGGTAAGCTCCTACGAGCAGTACTTC; D: NA; size: NA; J: TRBJ2-7; V: TRBV5-8
CDR3: CASSSRGGSYNEQFF; DNA: TGTGCCAGCAGCTCCCGGGGGGGGTCCTACAATGAGCAGTTCTTC; D: TRBD2; size: once; J: TRBJ2-1; V: TRBV7-8
CDR3: CASSFDRLGGYTF; DNA: TGTGCCAGCAGCTTTGACCGCTTGGGCGGCTACACCTTC; D: NA; size: NA; J: TRBJ1-2; V: TRBV7-2
CDR3: CASSLYPQTTNEKLFF; DNA: TGTGCCAGCAGTTTATACCCCCAGACAACTAATGAAAAACTGTTTTTT; D: NA; size: NA; J: TRBJ1-4; V: TRBV28
CDR3: CASSVPAGGLNNEQFF; DNA: TGTGCCAGCAGCGTCCCAGCGGGAGGGCTAAACAATGAGCAGTTCTTC; D: TRBD2; size: NA; J: TRBJ2-1; V: TRBV9
CDR3: CAWSRKYRGTAGYTEAFF; DNA: TGTGCCTGGAGCCGGAAGTATCGCGGGACAGCAGGATACACTGAAGCTTTCTTT; D: TRBD1; size: NA; J: TRBJ1-1; V: TRBV30
CDR3: CASSFSPARGSSGRANEQFF; DNA: TGTGCCAGCAGTTTCTCGCCTGCCAGGGGGTCTAGCGGGAGGGCAAATGAGCAGTTCTTC; D: TRBD2; size: NA; J: TRBJ2-1; V: TRBV28
CDR3: CASSLSGDHEQYF; DNA: TGTGCCAGCAGCTTATCAGGTGACCACGAGCAGTACTTC; D: NA; size: NA; J: TRBJ2-7; V: TRBV7-3
CDR3: CASSLNGAGTAFF; DNA: TGTGCCAGCAGCTTAAATGGGGCAGGTACGGCTTTCTTT; D: NA; size: NA; J: TRBJ1-1; V: TRBV5-6
CDR3: CASSQTVNTEAFF; DNA: TGCGCCAGCAGTCAGACAGTGAACACTGAAGCTTTCTTT; D: NA; size: NA; J: TRBJ1-1; V: TRBV5-1
CDR3: CASSDRGSSYEQYF; DNA: TGCGCCAGCAGTGATAGGGGGAGCTCCTACGAGCAGTACTTC; D: NA; size: NA; J: TRBJ2-7; V: TRBV10-1
CDR3: CASSNKVAVTQYF; DNA: TGCGCCAGCAGCAATAAAGTAGCCGTTACGCAGTATTTT; D: NA; size: NA; J: TRBJ2-3; V: TRBV7-2
CDR3: CASSELSSYEQYF; DNA: TGCGCCAGCAGTGAGTTGAGTTCCTACGAGCAGTACTTC; D: NA; size: NA; J: TRBJ2-7; V: TRBV10-1
CDR3: CASSLLYNEQFF; DNA: TGTGCCAGCAGCCTCCTCTACAATGAGCAGTTCTTC; D: NA; size: NA; J: TRBJ2-1; V: TRBV9
CDR3: CASSYGIEQYF; DNA: TGTGCCAGCAGTTACGGTATCGAGCAGTACTTC; D: NA; size: NA; J: TRBJ2-7; V: TRBV6-6
CDR3: CSVYTGEEQFF; DNA: TGCAGCGTATATACAGGGGAAGAGCAGTTCTTC; D: TRBD1; size: NA; J: TRBJ2-1; V: TRBV29-1
CDR3: CSVEEPRDRTLAKNIQYF; DNA: TGCAGCGTTGAAGAACCAAGAGACAGGACCCTAGCCAAAAACATTCAGTACTTC; D: NA; size: NA; J: TRBJ2-4; V: TRBV29-1
CDR3: CASSLLGLQETQYF; DNA: TGTGCCAGCAGCTTACTGGGCCTCCAAGAGACCCAGTACTTC; D: NA; size: NA; J: TRBJ2-5; V: TRBV7-9
CDR3: CASSFGLAAYNEQFF; DNA: TGTGCCAGCAGTTTTGGGCTAGCGGCCTACAATGAGCAGTTCTTC; D: TRBD2; size: NA; J: TRBJ2-1; V: TRBV27
CDR3: CASSLVLETGSYEQYF; DNA: TGTGCCAGCAGCTTAGTCCTGGAGACTGGGTCCTACGAGCAGTACTTC; D: NA; size: NA; J: TRBJ2-7; V: TRBV11-2
CDR3: CASSLDQGRVYGYTF; DNA: TGTGCCAGCAGCTTGGATCAGGGTCGGGTCTATGGCTACACCTTC; D: NA; size: NA; J: TRBJ1-2; V: TRBV5-6
CDR3: CASGLANPTGTLRYGYTF; DNA: TGTGCTAGTGGTTTGGCCAACCCGACGGGGACTCTTCGTTATGGCTACACCTTC; D: NA; size: NA; J: TRBJ1-2; V: TRBV12-5
CDR3: CAWAGGRGNTEAFF; DNA: TGTGCCTGGGCGGGAGGCAGGGGGAACACTGAAGCTTTCTTT; D: NA; size: few; J: TRBJ1-1; V: TRBV30
CDR3: CASSLWAGAIGELFF; DNA: TGTGCCAGCAGTTTATGGGCAGGGGCCATCGGGGAGCTGTTTTTT; D: NA; size: NA; J: TRBJ2-2; V: TRBV27
CDR3: CASSLGPLQGVGGYTF; DNA: TGCGCCAGCAGCTTGGGACCGCTGCAGGGTGTCGGTGGCTACACCTTC; D: NA; size: NA; J: TRBJ1-2; V: TRBV5-1